This entry lists 8 T cell receptor beta chains sequenced from one sample in a study of patients and donors after allogeneic stem cell transplantation. TCRdb re-called the RT-PCR reads through MiXCR, storing one row per CDR3 protein. The sample includes under 35,000 distinct CDR3 sequences, 37% of them seen just once. The specimen sequenced was blood, either unsorted or a sorted T cell fraction (not recorded which). These receptors were taken from a human donor who was either an allogeneic HSCT recipient or a stem cell or donor lymphocyte infusion donor (not recorded which). It is not recorded whose cells these are; they may come from a transplant donor.

V usage is TRBV11-2 and J usage is TRBJ2-3; 9 nucleotides match TRBD2. J lost 0 bases, V lost 5 bases, and 15 bases had no gene match. This CDR3 has 19 amino acids. Germline CDR1 is SGHAT and CDR2 is FQNNGV. The CDR3 reads CASSRSWETSGYSTDTQYF. CDR3 coding DNA: TGTGCCAGCAGCAGAAGTTGGGAGACTAGCGGCTACAGCACAGATACGCAGTATTTT.

The rearrangement links TRBV4-1 to TRBJ1-1, with a possible D match to TRBD1 (6 bases). Deletions cut 0 bases from V and 11 bases from J, with 19 bases between. There are 15 residues in the CDR3. Germline-derived CDR1 and CDR2 are MGHRA and YSYEKL. CDR3 residues: CASSQEGGTQAIAFF. In DNA, the CDR3 is TGCGCCAGCAGCCAAGAAGGGGGGACCCAGGCCATCGCTTTCTTT.

This clonotype was counted between two and nine times. The chain has TRBV27 and TRBJ1-2; 8 nucleotides line up with TRBD1. The junction had 8 bases not matched to a gene; V was cut back by 5 bases and J by 9 bases. Germline CDR1 reads MNHEY; CDR2 reads SMNVEV (reference sequence). The CDR3 spans 13 residues. CDR3: CASSQQGVRSYTF. The CDR3 nucleotides read TGTGCCAGCAGTCAACAGGGGGTACGTAGCTACACCTTC.

The V call is TRBV7-8, the J call TRBJ2-4, with D maybe TRBD2 (6 bases). Trimming shortened V by 4 bases and J by 2 bases, and 24 bases separated the two germline ends. The CDR3 totals 19 residues. CDR1 is SGHVS and CDR2 is FQNEAQ in the germline V gene. In DNA form, the CDR3 reads TGTGCCAGCAGCTCCCGACGAGGGGAAGGGCGGGACTCCAAAAACATTCAGTACTTC. Translating gives CASSSRRGEGRDSKNIQYF.

The V and J genes are TRBV11-3 and TRBJ1-4, with 7 bases lining up with TRBD1. The length of the CDR3 is 15 residues. In germline, CDR1 is SGHNT, CDR2 YENEEA. J lost 8 bases, V lost 1 base, and 7 bases had no gene match. The CDR3 spells CASSLVRGGDEKLFF. The CDR3 DNA reads TGTGCCAGCAGCTTAGTGAGAGGGGGCGACGAAAAACTGTTTTTT.

The chain combines TRBV5-1 with TRBJ1-1; perhaps TRBD1 as D (6 bases). This CDR3 contains 14 residues. The germline CDR1 and CDR2 sequences are SGHRS and YFSETQ. The V gene lost 4 bases and the J gene lost 1 base, with 11 bases spanning the gap. CDR3 DNA: TGCGCCAGCAGCAGGGACATTCCGAACACTGAAGCTTTCTTT. Its translation: CASSRDIPNTEAFF.

This chain connects TRBV20-1 to TRBJ1-2; D is undetermined. Germline V gene data show CDR1 as DFQATT and CDR2 as SNEGSKA (reference sequence). The CDR3 consists of 13 residues. Trimming left V 1 base short and J 6 bases short, with 12 bases between. The CDR3 region has the DNA TGCAGTGCTAGAGTGAGAAGGGTACATGGCTACACCTTC. Protein: CSARVRRVHGYTF.

The J gene is TRBJ2-7, the V gene TRBV3-1; D is uncertain. The CDR3 runs to 14 residues. Looked up from germline, CDR1 is LGHDT and CDR2 is YNNKEL (reference sequence). The V gene lost 0 bases and the J gene lost 1 base, with 7 bases spanning the gap. CDR3 sequence (DNA): TGTGCCAGCAGCCAAGACCCGAGTTCCTACGAGCAGTACTTC. Its protein is CASSQDPSSYEQYF.